Here is one T cell receptor (beta chain) with its context. What it binds is not known. This sample is drawn from a study of shared clonotypes between healthy human individuals. Points from the study as a whole: Rarefaction showed that sequencing of sorted subsets was incomplete (despite large depth).

TCRdb keeps only in-frame clones here, not all; method: immunoSEQ multiplex PCR. The sample includes a few million clones, approximately 94% of them seen just once. Germline CDR1 is LNHDA and CDR2 is SQIVND (reference sequence). CDR3 length equals 13 residues. The V end was cut by 4 bases, the J end by 2 bases, with 7 bases between. J is TRBJ2-3 and V is TRBV19, with D hard to call. Sequencing input: naive CD4+ T cells sorted from blood. The subset denotes: CD45RA+ positively selected. The source is a man aged 18-30 years in good health. The CDR3 DNA reads as TGTGCCAGTAGTAAAGACCACACAGATACGCAGTATTTT. Its protein is CASSKDHTDTQYF.